One sample yielded the 10 T cell receptor beta chains listed below, sequenced in a study of CD8 T cells in Susac syndrome. Random hexamers were used to reverse transcribe an amount of roughly 0.45 to 1 ug RNA. TCRdb reprocessed the immunoSEQ multiplex PCR reads with MiXCR, giving one entry per CDR3 protein. This table has roughly 330,000 distinct CDR3 sequences, about 91% appearing once. Sequenced: CD4+ T cells from PBMCs. These receptors originate from a human donor with multiple sclerosis.

This clonotype was seen a handful of times. The J gene is TRBJ2-7, the V gene TRBV30; 11 bases are shared with TRBD2. The CDR3 length is 16 residues. V lost 5 bases to trimming and J lost 3 bases; unmatched junction nucleotides: 12. In germline, CDR1 is GTSNPN, CDR2 SVGIG (reference sequence). CDR3 sequence: CAWGKGLAGNDYEQYF. The CDR3 DNA is TGTGCCTGGGGAAAAGGACTAGCGGGTAATGACTACGAGCAGTACTTC.

Only one count was recorded for this clonotype. The V gene is TRBV5-1, the J gene TRBJ2-4, with 7 nucleotides matching TRBD1. CDR1 and CDR2 from the germline V gene are SGHRS and YFSETQ. Trimming cost V 0 bases and J 0 bases; bases outside gene matches: 0. The CDR3 consists of 15 residues. CDR3 sequence (DNA): TGCGCCAGCAGCTTGGGACAGGGAGCCAAAAACATTCAGTACTTC. Translated, it gives CASSLGQGAKNIQYF.

This clonotype was picked up one time. The chain joins TRBV30 to TRBJ2-7; D possibly corresponds to TRBD1 (5 bases). The CDR3 has 14 residues. Germline CDR1 and CDR2: GTSNPN and SVGIG (reference sequence). Trimming took 3 bases from V and 6 from J, leaving 18 bases between them. The CDR3 protein is CAWSNQGPGREQYF. The CDR3 DNA reads as TGTGCCTGGAGCAACCAGGGTCCAGGGCGCGAGCAGTACTTC.

Regarding this clonotype: The germline gene is not matched at one end of the junction; a read error may be the cause. This sequence joins TRBV3-1 and TRBJ2-2; D remains unclear. The CDR3 extends over 15 amino acids. CDR1 LGHDT and CDR2 YNNKEL come from the germline V gene (reference sequence). CDR3 sequence reads: CANSRHPQPTGELFF. The DNA for the CDR3 is TGTGCCAACAGCCGACACCCCCAGCCCACCGGGGAGCTGTTTTTT.

The chain is built from TRBV5-1 and TRBJ1-6; D not certain. Germline CDR1 is SGHRS and CDR2 is YFSETQ. With 4 bases removed from V and 10 bases from J, the gap between germline ends came to 15 bases. The CDR3 runs 14 residues. The CDR3 bases are TGCGCCAGCAGCCCAGGCAAGCCGGACTCACCCCTCCACTTT. This encodes CASSPGKPDSPLHF. Drawing the rest from reference TRBV5-1 and TRBJ1-6, the complete variable domain is KAGVTQTPRYLIKTRGQQVTLSCSPISGHRSVSWYQQTPGQGLQFLFEYFSETQRNKGNFPGRFSGRQFSNSRSEMNVSTLELGDSALYLCASSPGKPDSPLHFGNGTRLTVT.

The chain has TRBV20-1 and TRBJ2-5; 12 nucleotides align to TRBD2. This CDR3 spans 17 amino acids. J was trimmed by 5 bases and V by 1 base; bases with no gene match: 11. In germline, CDR1 is DFQATT, CDR2 SNEGSKA (reference sequence). CDR3 region: CSARGGTSGLWGETQYF. As DNA, the CDR3 is TGCAGTGCTAGAGGGGGGACTAGCGGGCTTTGGGGGGAGACCCAGTACTTC.

V usage is TRBV12-3 or TRBV12-4 and J usage is TRBJ1-5; D unclear. Trimming removed 0 bases at V and 1 base at J, with 4 bases between. This CDR3 has 14 amino acids. In nucleotides, the CDR3 is TGTGCCAGCAGTTTAGCGAGAAGCAATCAGCCCCAGCATTTT. Its translation is CASSLARSNQPQHF.

The chain has TRBV7-9 and TRBJ2-3; D uncertain. V shed 3 bases and J shed 8 bases, with 9 bases lying between them. This CDR3 has 12 residues. Germline V gene lookup returns CDR1 SEHNR and CDR2 FQNEAQ (reference sequence). The chain's CDR3 is CASSLPGGTQYF. The CDR3 DNA is TGTGCCAGCAGCTTGCCCGGCGGTACGCAGTATTTT.

In this sample, this clonotype turned up once. The chain uses TRBV27 and TRBJ2-5, with D uncertain. The CDR3 has 13 residues. Trimming took off 1 base at V and 1 base at J, with 4 bases between the two ends. CDR1 is MNHEY and CDR2 is SMNVEV in the germline V gene (reference sequence). CDR3 in DNA: TGTGCCAGCAGTTTATGGTCCCAAGAGACCCAGTACTTC. It yields the protein CASSLWSQETQYF.

The chain has TRBV19 and TRBJ1-2; D gene uncertain. Germline CDR1 reads LNHDA; CDR2 reads SQIVND (reference sequence). The CDR3 sequence is 14 residues long. V was cut by 2 bases and J by 4 bases, with 11 bases left in between. The CDR3 region is CASSIWRSGYGYTF. The CDR3 nucleotides are TGTGCCAGTAGTATATGGAGGAGCGGCTATGGCTACACCTTC.